This T cell receptor (beta chain) derives from a study of T cell clonality in common variable immunodeficiency. Caucasian heritage predominated among both patients and controls. General observations from the study: Reportedly, TCR beta sequences from common variable immunodeficiency showed fewer deletions and N-nucleotide insertions. Compared with controls, CVID subjects had fewer shared TCRbeta clones.

Generated by immunoSEQ multiplex PCR, the TCRdb table keeps only in-frame clones and is missing some. The table lists roughly 43,000 clones, with no singletons. This clone has at least ten counts. Antigen unknown. The CDR3 end lies 3 residues beyond the end of the read and is filled in from the germline J gene. Trimming shortened V by 5 bases and J by 4 bases, and 9 bases separated the two germline ends. This CDR3 spans 12 amino acids. Germline CDR1 reads SEHNR; CDR2 reads FQNEAQ (reference sequence). Source material: peripheral blood mononuclear cells. The TCR comes from a person between 18 and 69 years old in good health. The chain uses TRBV7-9 and TRBJ2-7; possibly TRBD2 for D (6 bases). The CDR3 spells CASSPGTYEQYF. Incomplete CDR3 DNA: TGTGCCAGCAGCCCGGGGACTTACGAG.